These 9 T cell receptor beta chains were sequenced from one sample in a study of blood T cell repertoires in COVID-19. Clones were sequenced by immunoSEQ multiplex PCR, and TCRdb holds only the in-frame ones, with some missing. The sample consists of about 300,000 clones, 85% to 90% of them appearing once. The sequenced material came from PBMCs or T cells enriched from blood (not recorded which). Receptors were obtained from a man aged 25 to 45 who had recovered from COVID-19.

The gene calls are TRBV11-3 and TRBJ2-7; 7 nucleotides match TRBD1. The J segment lost 6 bases and the V segment lost 9 bases, leaving 11 bases of the junction unmatched. Germline loops: CDR1 SGHNT, CDR2 YENEEA. The CDR3 contains 13 residues. CDR3 loop: CASGLGTATEQYF. In nucleotides, the CDR3 is TGTGCCAGTGGCCTAGGGACAGCAACCGAGCAGTACTTC.

This chain links TRBV28 with TRBJ2-7, with a weak D call TRBD1 (5 bases). The germline V gene has CDR1 MDHEN and CDR2 SYDVKM. CDR3 length equals 15 residues. With 3 bases removed from V and 0 bases from J, the gap between germline ends came to 12 bases. The CDR3 reads CASSLDKGSSYEQYF. CDR3 bases: TGTGCCAGCAGTTTGGACAAGGGTAGCTCCTACGAGCAGTACTTC. The full variable domain, completed using reference TRBV28 and TRBJ2-7, is DVKVTQSSRYLVKRTGEKVFLECVQDMDHENMFWYRQDPGLGLRLIYFSYDVKMKEKGDIPEGYSVSREKKERFSLILESASTNQTSMYLCASSLDKGSSYEQYFGPGTRLTVT.

This chain joins TRBV30 and TRBJ1-2; D might be TRBD1 (6 bases). CDR3 size: 12 residues. The V end lost 5 bases, the J end lost 5 bases, and 12 bases lay between the germline ends. Germline values: CDR1 GTSNPN, CDR2 SVGIG (reference sequence). The CDR3 sequence: CAWATGKYGYTF. As DNA, the CDR3 is TGTGCCTGGGCAACAGGGAAATATGGCTACACCTTC.

This chain connects TRBV7-8 to TRBJ2-7, with a weak D call TRBD2 (7 bases). Trimming removed 5 bases at V and 0 bases at J, with 17 bases between. Germline V gene data show CDR1 as SGHVS and CDR2 as FQNEAQ. This CDR3 comprises 16 residues. The CDR3 nucleotides read TGTGCCAGCAGCGAAGGGGGGGGGAAGGCCTCCTACGAGCAGTACTTC. It is translated as CASSEGGGKASYEQYF.

The V call is TRBV28, the J call TRBJ1-5; 8 nucleotides line up with TRBD1. The CDR3 has 16 amino acids. The V and J ends lost 5 bases and 0 bases, in that order; junction bases with no gene match: 6. CDR1 and CDR2 from the germline V gene are MDHEN and SYDVKM. In DNA, the CDR3 is TGTGCCAGCAGTAAGACAGGGGCCTATAGCAATCAGCCCCAGCATTTT. It codes for CASSKTGAYSNQPQHF. Using reference TRBV28 and TRBJ1-5 for the parts outside the CDR3, the full variable domain is DVKVTQSSRYLVKRTGEKVFLECVQDMDHENMFWYRQDPGLGLRLIYFSYDVKMKEKGDIPEGYSVSREKKERFSLILESASTNQTSMYLCASSKTGAYSNQPQHFGDGTRLSIL.

The chain couples TRBV10-1 to TRBJ1-5; D is undetermined. Per the germline V gene, CDR1 is WNHNN and CDR2 is SYGVQD (reference sequence). Trimming shortened V by 7 bases and J by 10 bases, and 11 bases separated the two germline ends. There are 11 residues in the CDR3. Here the CDR3 DNA reads TGCGCCAGCACCTTCACAGTCCCCCAGCATTTT. It codes for CASTFTVPQHF.

A word on this clone: This sample includes further DNA sequences coding for the same CDR3. The V call is TRBV30, the J call TRBJ1-1; D unclear. V lost 4 bases and J 3 bases, leaving 3 bases between the germline ends. This CDR3 region has 10 residues. From germline, CDR1 is GTSNPN and CDR2 SVGIG (reference sequence). CDR3 protein: CAWTDTEAFF. Here the CDR3 DNA reads TGTGCCTGGACGGACACTGAAGCTTTCTTT.

The chain has TRBV27 and TRBJ2-1, with D maybe TRBD1 (5 bases). Germline V gives CDR1 MNHEY, CDR2 SMNVEV (reference sequence). CDR3 length: 12 amino acids. Trimming took 5 bases from V and 9 from J, leaving 11 bases between them. The CDR3 region has the DNA TGTGCCAGCAGTCTCCTGCAGGGTGAGCAGTTCTTC. This gives the protein CASSLLQGEQFF.

The CDR3 here is CASSYTPGLAASTDTQYF. The CDR3 DNA reads as TGTGCCAGCAGTTACACCCCGGGACTAGCGGCTAGCACAGATACGCAGTATTTT. V and J are TRBV6-2 or TRBV6-3 and TRBJ2-3; 11 positions agree with TRBD2. The trim removed 2 bases at V and 0 bases at J, leaving 7 bases unmatched. The CDR3 is made up of 18 amino acids. In germline, CDR1 is MNHEY, CDR2 SVGEGT.